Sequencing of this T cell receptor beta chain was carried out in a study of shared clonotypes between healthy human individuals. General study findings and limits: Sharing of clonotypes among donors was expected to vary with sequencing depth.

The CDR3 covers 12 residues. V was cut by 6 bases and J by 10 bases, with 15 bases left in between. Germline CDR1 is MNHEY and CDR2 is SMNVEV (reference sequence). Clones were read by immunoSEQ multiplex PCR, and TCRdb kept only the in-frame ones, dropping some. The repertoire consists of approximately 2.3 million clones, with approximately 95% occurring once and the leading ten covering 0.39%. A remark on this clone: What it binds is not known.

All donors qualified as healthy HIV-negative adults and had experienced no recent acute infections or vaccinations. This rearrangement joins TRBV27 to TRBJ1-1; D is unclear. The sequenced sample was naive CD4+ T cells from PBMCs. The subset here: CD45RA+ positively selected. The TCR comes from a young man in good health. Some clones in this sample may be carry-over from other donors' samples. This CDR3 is CASSSGPPIAFF. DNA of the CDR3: TGTGCCAGCAGCTCGGGCCCTCCTATAGCTTTCTTT.